These 25 T cell receptor beta chains came from one sample sequenced in a study of early stage breast cancer tumors (TCRdb year 2017). The library was built by means of the immunoSEQ multiplex PCR assay. Imported from immuneACCESS, the table was reduced by TCRdb to in-frame sequences with V and J called. These copies leave out some clones; in studies compared against another copy, an unresolved V gene accounts for under half, and the cause of the remainder is not known. The sample includes around 14,000 clones, with about 80% observed a single time. The ten top clones hold 7.5% to 8% of the sample. The sample comprised normal breast tissue next to the tumor. These receptors all come from a person aged 45 to 59 with breast cancer.

This clone was observed a single time. V usage is TRBV9 and J usage is TRBJ2-2, with 9 nucleotides matching TRBD2. Germline loops: CDR1 SGDLS, CDR2 YYNGEE. The CDR3 is 17 amino acids. Unmatched junction bases numbered 12, after V lost 3 bases and J lost 6 bases. CDR3 nucleotide sequence: TGTGCCAGCAGCGCCCGCCACGGACTAGCGAGACCCGGGGAGCTGTTTTTT. This sequence encodes CASSARHGLARPGELFF.

V is TRBV5-8 and J is TRBJ1-5; D not certain. V was clipped by 4 bases and J by 8 bases, with 19 bases between them. CDR3 length: 15 amino acids. CDR1 is SGHTS and CDR2 is YDEGEE in the germline V gene. The CDR3 nucleotides read TGTGCCAGCAGCGGGCTGACGGGATTTGTGGAGCCCCAGCATTTT. Translating it yields CASSGLTGFVEPQHF. Drawing the rest from reference TRBV5-8 and TRBJ1-5, the complete variable domain is EAGVTQSPTHLIKTRGQQATLRCSPISGHTSVYWYQQALGLGLQFLLWYDEGEERNRGNFPPRFSGRQFPNYSSELNVNALELEDSALYLCASSGLTGFVEPQHFGDGTRLSIL.

V is TRBV6-1 and J is TRBJ1-4; D perhaps matches TRBD1 (5 bases). The V end lost 6 bases, the J end lost 7 bases, and 15 bases lay between the germline ends. The length of the CDR3 is 14 residues. Per germline, CDR1 MNHNS and CDR2 SASEGT. This CDR3 reads CASSPGWGLEKLFF. In DNA form, the CDR3 reads TGTGCCAGCAGCCCAGGCTGGGGCCTTGAAAAACTGTTTTTT.

The DNA of the CDR3 is TGTGCCAGCAACTCATGGGGACAGGGGTACCAAGAGACCCAGTACTTC. Translation: CASNSWGQGYQETQYF. The gene calls are TRBV2 and TRBJ2-5, with 10 bases matching TRBD1. V shed 7 bases and J 0 bases; nucleotides not matched to a gene: 8. Germline CDR1 SNHLY, CDR2 FYNNEI. The CDR3 has 16 amino acids.

This chain links TRBV9 with TRBJ2-3; D ambiguous. Germline CDR1 is SGDLS and CDR2 is YYNGEE. This CDR3 comprises 13 residues. V was clipped by 2 bases and J by 6 bases, with 10 bases between them. The CDR3 nucleotides read TGTGCCAGCAGCGTGGGATGGGCGGATACGCAGTATTTT. Translated, it gives CASSVGWADTQYF.

On this clone: One end of the junction is discordant with germline, which a read error may explain. The V call is TRBV7-7, the J call TRBJ1-6; TRBD1 aligns across 7 bases. Germline V gene data show CDR1 as SSHAT and CDR2 as FNYEAQ (reference sequence). The CDR3 runs 14 residues. The CDR3 loop reads CASSSDRRGSPLHF. In DNA, the CDR3 is TGTGCTAGCAGTTCGGACAGGAGGGGTTCACCCCTCCACTTT.

The rearrangement joins TRBV6-6 to TRBJ1-5; tentatively, D is TRBD1 (6 bases). This CDR3 has 14 residues. Germline assignment: CDR1 MNHNY and CDR2 SVGAGI (reference sequence). The V end lost 6 bases, the J end lost 5 bases, and 14 bases lay between the germline ends. The CDR3 is CASRNPGDHQPQHF. For the CDR3, the DNA is TGTGCCAGCAGAAACCCAGGGGACCATCAGCCCCAGCATTTT.

The chain combines TRBV4-2 with TRBJ2-7; TRBD2 matches 9 bases. Looked up from germline, CDR1 is LGHNA and CDR2 is YNFKEQ. V shed 0 bases, J shed 1 base, and the junction held 10 bases outside the gene matches. This CDR3 comprises 18 residues. In nucleotides, the CDR3 is TGTGCCAGCAGCCAAGACCCCCGTGAGGCGGGAGGGTCCTACGAGCAGTACTTC. Translation: CASSQDPREAGGSYEQYF.

CDR3 sequence reads: CASSPQGNQPQHF. CDR3 DNA sequence: TGTGCCAGCAGCCCTCAGGGAAATCAGCCCCAGCATTTT. The rearrangement links TRBV5-8 to TRBJ1-5; the D gene is possibly TRBD1 (5 bases). Per germline, CDR1 SGHTS and CDR2 YDEGEE. V was clipped by 4 bases and J by 4 bases, with 9 bases between them. CDR3 size: 13 residues.

V is TRBV19 and J is TRBJ1-4; the match to TRBD1 covers 7 bases. Losses at the gene ends were 5 bases for V and 4 bases for J; bases not matched to a gene: 19. CDR1 and CDR2 from the germline V gene are LNHDA and SQIVND (reference sequence). The length of the CDR3 is 19 residues. The CDR3 spells CASSHRGRSSGQNNEKLFF. The CDR3 nucleotides read TGTGCCAGTAGTCATCGGGGCAGGAGTTCGGGACAGAATAATGAAAAACTGTTTTTT.

This clone was recorded a few times. This chain links TRBV7-2 with TRBJ2-2; 16 positions match TRBD2. Trimming at V came to 1 base and at J to 5 bases, leaving 7 bases not matched to a gene. The CDR3 length is 19 residues. Germline CDR1 and CDR2: SGHTA and FQGNSA. The CDR3: CASSLVGTSGGAGTGELFF. CDR3 DNA: TGTGCCAGCAGCTTAGTGGGGACTAGCGGGGGGGCAGGGACCGGGGAGCTGTTTTTT.

This rearrangement joins TRBV4-1 to TRBJ2-1; 14 nucleotides line up with TRBD2. Looked up from germline, CDR1 is MGHRA and CDR2 is YSYEKL. With V trimmed by 6 bases and J by 9 bases, 10 bases remained unmatched. The CDR3 loop spans 16 amino acids. As DNA, the CDR3 is TGCGCCAGCAGGGGGGAAGGGACTAGCGGGAGCGGTGAGCAGTTCTTC. Protein: CASRGEGTSGSGEQFF.

V and J are TRBV7-2 and TRBJ2-7; 10 bases agree with TRBD1. J gave up 4 bases and V 5 bases, and 8 bases lay outside the gene matches. CDR3 size: 15 residues. Looked up from germline, CDR1 is SGHTA and CDR2 is FQGNSA. The CDR3 nucleotides read TGTGCCAGCAGCCCCCGGACAGGGGGGGAGTACGAGCAGTACTTC. Its protein product is CASSPRTGGEYEQYF. The entire variable domain, with the rest obtained from reference TRBV7-2 and TRBJ2-7, is as follows: GAGVSQSPSNKVTEKGKDVELRCDPISGHTALYWYRQSLGQGLEFLIYFQGNSAPDKSGLPSDRFSAERTGGSVSTLTIQRTQQEDSAVYLCASSPRTGGEYEQYFGPGTRLTVT.

The rearrangement links TRBV18 to TRBJ1-3; tentatively, D is TRBD1 (5 bases). V lost 4 bases and J lost 4, with 8 bases in between. The CDR3 is made up of 13 amino acids. Germline V gives CDR1 KGHSH, CDR2 LQKENI. CDR3 bases: TGTGCCAGCTCACGGGGGGAAGGAAACACCATATATTTT. Amino acid sequence: CASSRGEGNTIYF. The variable domain in full, completed from reference TRBV18 and TRBJ1-3, reads NAGVMQNPRHLVRRRGQEARLRCSPMKGHSHVYWYRQLPEEGLKFMVYLQKENIIDESGMPKERFSAEFPKEGPSILRIQQVVRGDSAAYFCASSRGEGNTIYFGEGSWLTVV.

The chain links TRBV11-1 to TRBJ1-1, with a possible D match to TRBD1 (5 bases). This CDR3 region has 13 residues. Germline V gene data show CDR1 as SGHAT and CDR2 as FQDESV (reference sequence). V was clipped by 5 bases and J by 5 bases, with 12 bases between them. The CDR3 loop reads CASSEGLQTEAFF. DNA of the CDR3: TGTGCCAGCAGCGAGGGGTTGCAAACTGAAGCTTTCTTT.

The chain uses TRBV6-1 and TRBJ2-2; D is possibly TRBD2 (6 bases). The CDR3 covers 15 residues. Germline V lookup: CDR1 MNHNS, CDR2 SASEGT. Trimming removed 5 bases from V and 2 bases from J, with 12 bases in between. The CDR3 spells CASSQGLVNTGELFF. The CDR3 bases are TGTGCCAGCAGTCAGGGACTGGTTAACACCGGGGAGCTGTTTTTT.

The chain links TRBV10-3 to TRBJ1-1; D perhaps matches TRBD1 (6 bases). Looked up from germline, CDR1 is ENHRY and CDR2 is SYGVKD. Between the trimmed V and J ends, which lost 3 bases and 7 bases, there was a span of 15 bases. The CDR3 is made up of 14 amino acids. The CDR3 bases are TGTGCCATCAGTGACAGGGGTGGGGTTGATGAAGCTTTCTTT. This sequence encodes CAISDRGGVDEAFF.

V is TRBV29-1 and J is TRBJ2-4, with D tentatively TRBD1 or TRBD2 (6 bases each). Germline V gene data show CDR1 as SQVTM and CDR2 as ANQGSEA. The CDR3 runs 17 residues. V shed 6 bases and J shed 0 bases, with 21 bases lying between them. The CDR3 spells CSVETGAGVLAKNIQYF. The CDR3 DNA follows: TGCAGCGTCGAAACGGGGGCCGGGGTGCTAGCCAAAAACATTCAGTACTTC.

V is TRBV27 and J is TRBJ2-1; D is perhaps TRBD1 (6 bases). With 5 bases removed from V and 2 bases from J, the gap between germline ends came to 16 bases. From germline, CDR1 is MNHEY and CDR2 SMNVEV (reference sequence). The length of the CDR3 is 16 residues. The CDR3 here is CASSPYDRRPYNEQFF. The CDR3 nucleotides read TGTGCCAGCAGTCCCTATGACAGGAGACCCTACAATGAGCAGTTCTTC.

The rearrangement joins TRBV7-3 to TRBJ2-1, with a possible D match to TRBD2 (5 bases). The germline V gene has CDR1 SGHTA and CDR2 FQGTGA. Trimming took 4 bases from V and 5 from J, leaving 18 bases between them. CDR3 size: 16 residues. CDR3 nucleotide sequence: TGTGCCAGCAGCTCGCCTCCAATTAGCGCAAACAATGAGCAGTTCTTC. This sequence encodes CASSSPPISANNEQFF.

J is TRBJ2-4 and V is TRBV10-1; either TRBD1 or TRBD2 may fit D (7 bases each). The germline V gene encodes CDR1 WNHNN and CDR2 SYGVQD (reference sequence). The germline V and J ends were trimmed by 3 bases and 8 bases, with 17 bases remaining between them. The CDR3 sequence is 15 residues long. The DNA for the CDR3 is TGCGCCAGCAGTGATTTGCAGGGGGGGTCGTACATTCAGTACTTC. Amino acids: CASSDLQGGSYIQYF.

The chain recombines TRBV7-9 with TRBJ1-4; D remains unclear. The V end was cut by 5 bases, the J end by 10 bases, with 17 bases between. The CDR3 is 14 residues long. Germline V gene sequence: CDR1 SEHNR, CDR2 FQNEAQ (reference sequence). The CDR3 sequence: CASSRYTGFGKLFF. The CDR3 DNA is TGTGCCAGCAGCCGTTACACCGGGTTTGGAAAACTGTTTTTT.

V gene TRBV10-2 combines with J gene TRBJ1-4; D perhaps matches TRBD1 (6 bases). Germline values: CDR1 WSHSY, CDR2 SAAADI. V was cut by 5 bases and J by 8 bases, with 12 bases left in between. The CDR3 covers 13 residues. The CDR3 spells CASSLAGVEKLFF. The CDR3 bases are TGCGCCAGCAGTTTGGCAGGGGTGGAAAAACTGTTTTTT.

The chain combines TRBV7-9 with TRBJ2-1; 13 positions agree with TRBD2. This CDR3 has 16 amino acids. Germline CDR1 reads SEHNR; CDR2 reads FQNEAQ (reference sequence). V gave up 2 bases and J gave up 7 bases; unmatched junction bases: 5. In nucleotides, the CDR3 is TGTGCCAGCAGCTTAAGACTAGCGGGGGGCACGAATGAGCAGTTCTTC. Residues: CASSLRLAGGTNEQFF.

The chain recombines TRBV2 with TRBJ2-1; D gene ambiguous. Trimming left V 4 bases short and J 0 bases short, with 13 bases between. The CDR3 loop spans 16 amino acids. Germline lookup yields CDR1 SNHLY and CDR2 FYNNEI. CDR3 nucleotide sequence: TGTGCCAGCAGTGTTCAACCGGTAAGCTCCTACAATGAGCAGTTCTTC. This gives the protein CASSVQPVSSYNEQFF.